This TCR beta chain is from a study of post-analysis software for immune sequencing data. Study at large: The cohort encompassed relapsing-remitting, secondary progressive and progressive-relapsing multiple sclerosis disease courses.

Study results and caveats: Controls showed lower frequencies than patients for several TRBV segments, and TRBV5-6, TRBV5-1 and TRBV20-1 were among these. For normalized Chao1 diversity, multiple sclerosis patients scored significantly lower than controls did.

The V gene end was trimmed by 1 base and the J gene end by 6 bases; junction bases not matched to a gene: 17. The CDR3 is 18 amino acids. The V gene's germline CDR1 is SQVTM and CDR2 ANQGSEA. The authors incorporated unique molecular identifiers into the TCR beta cDNA libraries. T cells numbering about 0.85 to 10 million yielded cDNA molecules that totaled about 500,000. TCRdb independently ran MiXCR on the PCR reads; one entry per CDR3 protein. The profile covers hundreds of thousands of distinct CDR3 sequences, with roughly 45% appearing a single time and around 10% taken by the ten largest. Of note for this clonotype: Its antigen remains unidentified.

Sequencing was carried out using blood. This chain joins TRBV29-1 and TRBJ2-2; 7 bases match TRBD1. This TCR derives from a girl aged 10 to 17 with multiple sclerosis. Here the CDR3 reads CSVEAPRGGSGSSGELFF. The CDR3 bases are TGCAGCGTTGAAGCCCCGAGAGGGGGCTCGGGCTCGTCCGGGGAGCTGTTTTTT.